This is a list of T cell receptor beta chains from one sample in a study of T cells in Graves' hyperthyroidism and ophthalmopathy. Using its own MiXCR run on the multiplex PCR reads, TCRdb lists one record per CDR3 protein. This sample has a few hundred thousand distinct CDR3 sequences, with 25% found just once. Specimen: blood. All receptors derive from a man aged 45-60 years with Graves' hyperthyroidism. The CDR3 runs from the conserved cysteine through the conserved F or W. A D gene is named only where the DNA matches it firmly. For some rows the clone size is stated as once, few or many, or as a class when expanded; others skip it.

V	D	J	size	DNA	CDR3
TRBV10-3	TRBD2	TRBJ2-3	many	TGTGCCATCAGTGAGTCCGGACTAGCGGGAGGGGCAGATACGCAGTATTTT	CAISESGLAGGADTQYF
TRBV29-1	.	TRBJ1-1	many	TGCAGCGTTGGCCTTAGGGCGGGGTCGGCTTTCTTT	CSVGLRAGSAFF
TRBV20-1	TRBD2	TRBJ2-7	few	TGCAGTGCTAGAGGGGTCATCGGACTAGCGGGCTACTACGAGCAGTACTTC	CSARGVIGLAGYYEQYF
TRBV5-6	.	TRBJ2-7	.	TGTGCCAGCAGCTCGGGGCCCATGATGACTTACGAGCAGTACTTC	CASSSGPMMTYEQYF
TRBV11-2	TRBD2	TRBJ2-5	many	TGTGCCAGCAGCCGGACTAGCTTGGAGACCCAGTACTTC	CASSRTSLETQYF
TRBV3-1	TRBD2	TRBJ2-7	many	TGTGCCAGCAGCGTCACTAGCGGGAGGGCCTACGAGCAGTACTTC	CASSVTSGRAYEQYF
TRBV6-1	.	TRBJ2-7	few	TGTGCCTCCGAGAGGGACCGCGAGCAGTACTTC	CASERDREQYF
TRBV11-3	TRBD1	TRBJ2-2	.	TGTGCCAGCAGCCTCAGGGGGCGCGGCGGGGAGCTGTTTTTT	CASSLRGRGGELFF
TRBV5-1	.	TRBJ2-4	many	TGCGCCAGCAGCTTGGGAGGAAAGTCGAACATTCAGTACTTC	CASSLGGKSNIQYF
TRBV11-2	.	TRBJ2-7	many	TGTGCCAGCAGGCCCGCGGACCTCGCCTACGAGCAGTACTTC	CASRPADLAYEQYF
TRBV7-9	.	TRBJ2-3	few	TGTGCCAGCAGCTTAGCGCAATCATCGGGCACAGATACGCAGTATTTT	CASSLAQSSGTDTQYF
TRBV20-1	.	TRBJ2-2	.	TGCAGTGCTCTTTACCACGGGGAGCTGTTTTTT	CSALYHGELFF
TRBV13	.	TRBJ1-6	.	TGTGCCAGCAGCCTGGACAGAGCTACAAATTCACCCCTCCACTTT	CASSLDRATNSPLHF
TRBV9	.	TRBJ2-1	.	TGTGCCAGCAGCGAGGGAGACACCGGAGGTAGGAATGAGCAGTTCTTC	CASSEGDTGGRNEQFF
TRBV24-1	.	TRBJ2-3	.	TGTGCCACCAGTGATCCCCTTTGGGTTACGCAGTATTTT	CATSDPLWVTQYF
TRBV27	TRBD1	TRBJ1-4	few	TGTGCCAGCAGTTTAACCCCGGGACAGGGGAGTCGGGGCGAAAAACTGTTTTTT	CASSLTPGQGSRGEKLFF
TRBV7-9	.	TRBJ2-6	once	TGTGCCAGCAGCCCAGACGGATTGATCTCTGGGGCCAACGTCCTGACTTTC	CASSPDGLISGANVLTF
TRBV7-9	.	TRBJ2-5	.	TGTGCCAGCAGCTTCCCAAGGGAGACGGCAGGGACCCAGTACTTC	CASSFPRETAGTQYF
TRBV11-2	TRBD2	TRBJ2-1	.	TGTGCCAGCAGCTTAGATCATGCTAGCGGGTGGTTTGAGCAGTTCTTC	CASSLDHASGWFEQFF
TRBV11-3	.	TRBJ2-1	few	TGTGCCAGCAGCTTATTAGGGGAGAAGCATGAGCAGTTCTTC	CASSLLGEKHEQFF
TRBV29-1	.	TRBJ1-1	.	TGCAGCGTTGTGAGTACAGGCGAGGCTTTCTTT	CSVVSTGEAFF
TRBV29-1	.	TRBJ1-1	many	TGCAGCGGGAGCCCCTCGGGCCTAAACACTGAAGCTTTCTTT	CSGSPSGLNTEAFF
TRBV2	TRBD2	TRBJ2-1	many	TGTGCCAGCATCCCGCCTAGCGGGAGGTCCTACAATGAGCAGTTCTTC	CASIPPSGRSYNEQFF
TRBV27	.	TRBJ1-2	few	TGTGCCAGCAGTTTATCGGGGGGCGCCTGGGGCTACACCTTC	CASSLSGGAWGYTF
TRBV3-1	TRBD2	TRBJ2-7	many	TGTGCCAGCAGCCACGTAGCGGGAGCAGGCGAGCAGTACTTC	CASSHVAGAGEQYF
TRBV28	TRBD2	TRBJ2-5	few	TGTGCCAGCAGTGTAGCGGGGGCCGGGGAGACCCAGTACTTC	CASSVAGAGETQYF
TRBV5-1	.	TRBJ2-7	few	TGCGCCAGCAGCTTGGGAAGGGAAGACGAGCAGTACTTC	CASSLGREDEQYF
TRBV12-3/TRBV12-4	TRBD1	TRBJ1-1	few	TGTGCCAGCAGTAAGGACAGGGGCGTAGCTGAAGCTTTCTTT	CASSKDRGVAEAFF
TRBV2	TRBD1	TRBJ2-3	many	TGTGCCAGCAGTGATAGGGGACAGATGAGCACAGATACGCAGTATTTT	CASSDRGQMSTDTQYF
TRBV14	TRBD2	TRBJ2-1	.	TGTGCCAGCAGCCAAGAAGAACTAGCGAGGAATGAGCAGTTCTTC	CASSQEELARNEQFF
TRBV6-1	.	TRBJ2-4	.	TGTGCCAGCACTCCCGGGACTGGAGTGAACATTCAGTACTTC	CASTPGTGVNIQYF
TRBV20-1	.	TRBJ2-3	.	TGCAGTGCCCCCGCGGGGCCGGGCAGGGATACGCAGTATTTT	CSAPAGPGRDTQYF
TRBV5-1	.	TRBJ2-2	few	TGCGCCAGCAGCTTGAAGAATATGAACACCGGGGAGCTGTTTTTT	CASSLKNMNTGELFF
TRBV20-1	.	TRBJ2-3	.	TGCAGTGCTAGCACGGGATTAAGTTGGACAGATACGCAGTATTTT	CSASTGLSWTDTQYF
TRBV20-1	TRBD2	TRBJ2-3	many	TGCAGTGCTAGCCCCTATTCTAGCGGGAGCACAGATACGCAGTATTTT	CSASPYSSGSTDTQYF
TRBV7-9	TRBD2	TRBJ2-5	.	TGTGCCAGCAGCCTTGGACTAGCGGGGCCCAAAGAGACCCAGTACTTC	CASSLGLAGPKETQYF
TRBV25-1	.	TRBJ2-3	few	TGTGCCAGCAGTGAGACAGCTACTAGCACAGATACGCAGTATTTT	CASSETATSTDTQYF
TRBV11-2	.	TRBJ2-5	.	TGTGCCAGCAGCCCAAGGTCCAGCCAAGAGACCCAGTACTTC	CASSPRSSQETQYF
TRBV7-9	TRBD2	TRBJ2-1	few	TGTGCCAGCAGCTTCAATCCGGGACTAGCGGACTACAATGATCAGTTCTTC	CASSFNPGLADYNDQFF
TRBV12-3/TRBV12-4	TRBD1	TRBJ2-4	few	TGTGCCAGCAGCCCCACCGGGACAGGACTAGCCAAAAACATTCAGTACTTC	CASSPTGTGLAKNIQYF
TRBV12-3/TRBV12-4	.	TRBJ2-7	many	TGTGCCAGCAGTTTAGGGCGGTCCGGCTACGAGCAGTACTTC	CASSLGRSGYEQYF
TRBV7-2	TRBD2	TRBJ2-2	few	TGTGCCAGCAGCTCACTAACTAGCGGTAGAGGGGAGCTGTTTTTT	CASSSLTSGRGELFF
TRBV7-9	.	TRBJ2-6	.	TGTGCCAGCAGCTTAGAAGCAGGGACCCAGCCTGGGGCCAACGTCCTGACTTTC	CASSLEAGTQPGANVLTF
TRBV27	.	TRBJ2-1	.	TGTGCCAGCAGTTCAGCCGGGAGCGGTATACAGTTCTTC	CASSSAGSGIQFF
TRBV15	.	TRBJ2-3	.	TGTGCCACCAGCAGAGATTATACAGGGCAGGTCACAGATACGCAGTATTTT	CATSRDYTGQVTDTQYF
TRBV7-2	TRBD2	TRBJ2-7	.	TGTGCCAGTAGCGGAGCGGGGTCTACCTACGAGCAGTACTTC	CASSGAGSTYEQYF
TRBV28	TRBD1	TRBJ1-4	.	TGTGCCAGCACCCAAGGGACAGATGAAAAACTGTTTTTT	CASTQGTDEKLFF
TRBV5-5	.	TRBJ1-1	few	TGTGCCAGCAGCTCGACGGAAACACAGGGATCTCAAGCTTTCTTT	CASSSTETQGSQAFF
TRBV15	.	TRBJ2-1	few	TGTGCCACCAGCCGTAGCCGGTCCTACAATGAGCAGTTCTTC	CATSRSRSYNEQFF
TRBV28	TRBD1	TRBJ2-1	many	TGTGCCAGCAGTCAGACAGGGGAGGAGCAGTTCTTC	CASSQTGEEQFF
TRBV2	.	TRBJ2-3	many	TGTGCCAGCAGTGAAGTACTGCTCACAGATACGCAGTATTTT	CASSEVLLTDTQYF
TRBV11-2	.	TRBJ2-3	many	TGTGCCAGCAGCTCCCTTTCAGATACGCAGTATTTT	CASSSLSDTQYF
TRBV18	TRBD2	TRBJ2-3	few	TGTGCCAGCTCAGGACCAAGCGGGAGGGATACGCAGTATTTT	CASSGPSGRDTQYF
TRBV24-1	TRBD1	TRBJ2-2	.	TGTGCCACCAGTGACCGGACAGGGGTCACCGGGGAGCTGTTTTTT	CATSDRTGVTGELFF
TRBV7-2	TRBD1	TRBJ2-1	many	TGTGCCAGCAGCTTAAGGGGGCTGGACGCGAGGGGTGAGCAGTTCTTC	CASSLRGLDARGEQFF
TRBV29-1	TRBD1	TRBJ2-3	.	TGCAGCGGCCAGGGGGACACAGATACGCAGTATTTT	CSGQGDTDTQYF
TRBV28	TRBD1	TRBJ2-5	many	TGTGCCAGCAGGCGGACAGGGGGCCCCCAAGAGACCCAGTACTTC	CASRRTGGPQETQYF
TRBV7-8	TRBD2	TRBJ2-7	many	TGTGCCAGCAGCTCCCGGGGGGCCTACGAGCAGTACTTC	CASSSRGAYEQYF
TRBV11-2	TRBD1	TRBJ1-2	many	TGTGCCAGCAGCTCCTCCGGGACAGGGCCCCTCAGGGATGGCTACACCTTC	CASSSSGTGPLRDGYTF